A selection of T cell receptor beta chains follows, all from one sample in a study of identical twins. TCRdb fed the 5' RACE reads into MiXCR, producing one record per CDR3 protein. Of a few hundred thousand distinct CDR3 sequences listed, approximately 15% are singletons. Another study also made use of these data, one on yellow fever vaccine responses in identical twins.

Specimen: CD4+ T cells sorted from blood. The receptors here all came from a woman aged 18-30 years in good health. Both conserved end residues are part of each CDR3. Fields, in order: clone size, J gene, V gene, D gene, CDR3 protein, CDR3 DNA. A D gene is named only where the DNA matches it firmly. Only some rows state a clone size, as once, few, many or a class for expanded clones.

. TRBJ1-5 TRBV27 . CASSFWDDNQPQHF TGTGCCAGCAGTTTCTGGGACGACAATCAGCCCCAGCATTTT
. TRBJ1-2 TRBV28 TRBD1 CASSSTMGDSRRANYGYTF TGTGCCAGCAGTTCAACTATGGGGGACAGTAGAAGAGCTAACTATGGCTACACCTTC
. TRBJ2-5 TRBV7-7 TRBD1 CASSPRTGGVEETQYF TGTGCTAGCAGCCCGCGGACAGGGGGGGTTGAGGAGACCCAGTACTTC
. TRBJ2-1 TRBV30 TRBD2 CAWSRGAGGNEGEQFF TGTGCCTGGAGTAGGGGAGCGGGAGGGAATGAGGGTGAGCAGTTCTTC
. TRBJ2-7 TRBV20-1 TRBD1 CSARPGTGSYEQYF TGCAGTGCTAGGCCGGGGACAGGCAGCTACGAGCAGTACTTC
. TRBJ2-3 TRBV5-1 . CASSLGAGSDTQYF TGCGCCAGCAGCTTGGGAGCGGGCTCAGATACGCAGTATTTT
. TRBJ2-7 TRBV18 TRBD2 CASSPLRSRAGQEAGVREQYF TGTGCCAGCTCACCACTTAGATCGCGGGCAGGGCAGGAGGCGGGAGTTCGCGAGCAGTACTTC
few TRBJ2-2 TRBV12-3/TRBV12-4 TRBD2 CASSATSGMTGELFF TGTGCCAGCAGTGCAACTAGCGGAATGACCGGGGAGCTGTTTTTT
. TRBJ2-1 TRBV5-5 TRBD1 CASSLAPGTGGSYNEQFF TGTGCCAGCAGCTTGGCCCCCGGGACAGGGGGCTCCTACAATGAGCAGTTCTTC
many TRBJ1-1 TRBV18 . CASSRTVNTEAFF TGTGCCAGCTCACGGACTGTGAACACTGAAGCTTTCTTT
few TRBJ2-5 TRBV5-1 . CASRKEVGETQYF TGCGCCAGCAGGAAGGAGGTGGGGGAGACCCAGTACTTC
many TRBJ2-3 TRBV29-1 TRBD2 CSARRLAGDSTQYF TGCAGCGCCCGAAGACTAGCGGGAGACAGTACGCAGTATTTT
few TRBJ1-5 TRBV6-2/TRBV6-3 TRBD1 CASSYDRGYNQPQHF TGTGCCAGCAGTTACGACAGGGGATACAATCAGCCCCAGCATTTT
. TRBJ2-5 TRBV20-1 TRBD1 CSARGTGHQETQYF TGCAGTGCTCGCGGGACAGGGCACCAAGAGACCCAGTACTTC
. TRBJ2-5 TRBV12-3/TRBV12-4 . CAIIDRRGTQYF TGTGCCATCATTGACAGGAGAGGGACCCAGTACTTC
few TRBJ2-7 TRBV3-1 TRBD2 CASSQGRGTPYEQYF TGTGCCAGCAGCCAAGGGCGGGGGACCCCCTACGAGCAGTACTTC
few TRBJ2-7 TRBV7-2 . CASSPSIAGSYEQYF TGTGCCAGCAGCCCCTCCATCGCCGGCTCCTACGAGCAGTACTTC
few TRBJ2-7 TRBV28 TRBD1 CASSRPGGPDEQYF TGTGCCAGCAGTCGCCCAGGGGGCCCCGACGAGCAGTACTTC
few TRBJ2-2 TRBV20-1 . CSARASNTGELFF TGCAGTGCTAGGGCAAGTAACACCGGGGAGCTGTTTTTT
. TRBJ2-7 TRBV11-1 . CASSLASHEQYF TGTGCCAGCAGCTTAGCGTCCCACGAGCAGTACTTC
. TRBJ2-7 TRBV6-5 . CASRRGDWQYF TGTGCCAGCAGGCGTGGGGACTGGCAGTACTTC
few TRBJ2-2 TRBV14 . CASSQDVNSTLHGELFF TGTGCCAGCAGCCAAGATGTTAATTCCACTTTACACGGGGAGCTGTTTTTT
. TRBJ1-4 TRBV18 . CASSREDNEKLFF TGTGCCAGCTCCCGGGAAGATAATGAAAAACTGTTTTTT